This T cell receptor beta chain emerged from a study of spatial heterogeneity in lung cancer. V lost 6 bases, J lost 2 bases, and 9 bases stayed unmatched. Germline-derived CDR1 and CDR2 are SGHAT and FQDESV (reference sequence). The CDR3 totals 15 residues. TCRdb analysed the 5' RACE reads with MiXCR anew, one entry per CDR3 protein. The sample shows about 16,000 distinct CDR3 sequences, roughly 6% of them seen only once. General study results and limits: Blood showed ubiquitous tumor TCRs more often at resection than at routine follow-up.

This clonotype was seen many times. Its antigen remains unidentified. Sample time point: blood at routine non-recurrence follow-up after resection. Unsorted whole RNA samples from tumor, nontumor lung or frozen PBMC were sequenced. The clonotype originates from a male donor with early-stage non-small cell lung cancer. The gene calls are TRBV11-1 and TRBJ2-7; TRBD1 agrees at 8 bases. The sequencing used PBMCs, collected at follow-up. The CDR3 loop is CASSYAGTGTYEQYF. The CDR3 coding sequence is TGTGCCAGCAGTTACGCCGGGACAGGCACCTACGAGCAGTACTTC.